This TCR beta chain was identified in a study of cytomegalovirus exposure and HLA in healthy donors listed by TCRdb under 2017. Study-level background: According to an earlier analysis of several hundred of the donors, some 170 million T cells yielded 117 million unique TCR beta sequences and more than 250 Gb of sequence data. The later analysis used no new phenotypic data to find candidate immune exposures, relying instead on TCR beta sequences and their occurrence across donors. About 310 gigabases of sequencing data and approximately 85 million unique TCR sequences were included in an early release covering several hundred HLA-typed donors. Of the 300 to 450 genotyped donors, roughly 80% fell in the genetic ancestry cluster associated with self-reported Caucasian donors. The study combined high-throughput TCR immunosequencing, statistical association of individual TCRs with disease status, and machine learning to predict cytomegalovirus infection status. Every discovery cohort repertoire had been produced on one sequencing platform. Using immunosequencing, the study profiled T cell repertoires from approximately 700 subjects and related those repertoires to cytomegalovirus serostatus. Typing coverage varied by locus: roughly 629-640 donors for A, B, C, DRB1 and DQB1; 522 for DQA1; about 570 for DPA1; under 490 for DPB1. Among roughly 370 genotyped donors of the cohort, an average of roughly 240,000 unique TCR beta nucleotide sequences were sequenced per donor, around 20% of them non-productive. In addition to the first cohort of around 670 subjects, a separate validation cohort of 120 different subjects was used. A later analysis re-analyzed previously published TCR beta repertoires from roughly 600 donors and added high-resolution HLA genotyping to study TCR occurrence patterns. Donor age, sex, ethnicity and CMV serostatus were compiled together with the repertoire data. An earlier analysis of around 580 of the donors used high-throughput TCR beta sequencing to judge whether each TCR beta V gene segment behaved as functional or pseudogenic. The aim of the study was to test whether cataloging public T cell receptors could identify signatures of past pathogen exposure. Because of strong linkage in the cohort, four or five DR-DQ haplotypes were treated as single units for association and clustering. A later genetic analysis used genome-wide SNP genotypes for about 65% of the roughly 700 donors, treating that subset as a discovery cohort. HLA typing covered class I and class II loci at four-digit resolution. General study outcomes and caveats: Roughly uniform sequencing depth across donors was assumed in presence/absence analyses, although this assumption may not hold. In the study, 150 to 200 TCR beta chains were listed as associated with cytomegalovirus. Across donors, most TCR sequences were observed very rarely, whereas some public TCRs were present in many individuals. In a later analysis, several top co-occurrence clusters were reported to appear linked to parvovirus B19, influenza, CMV and Epstein-Barr virus. Because HLA typing was missing for some donors at each locus, association tests included only the typed subset. The classifier was reported to diagnose cytomegalovirus status with high specificity and sensitivity in both the original and validation cohorts. The authors suggested that the approach could potentially be extended to other disease states and immunological phenotypes. In a later genetic analysis, a missense DCLRE1C variant was associated with V-gene and J-gene trimming of TCR beta chains, and the association was replicated in an independent cohort. According to a later analysis, most CMV-associated TCR beta chains appeared to be HLA-restricted, and the HLA associations seemed to be driven largely by CMV exposure. Only TCR beta chains were sequenced in this cohort, and the absence of alpha or paired-chain data limited detectable features. Specific HLA alleles were associated with roughly 16,000 TCR beta sequences at a false discovery rate of 0.05 in a later analysis. Because counts were too low, about 17 rarely observed V segments, including chromosome 9 orphons, were excluded from the earlier analysis of 587 of the donors. Compared with equally common non-associated chains, HLA-associated TCR beta chains in a later analysis were more clonally expanded and had lower generation probabilities. A cluster of highly shared sequence variants was judged likely to be a technical artifact of the sequencing pipeline. Immune exposure information for the cohort was limited to CMV serostatus. When HLA alleles, especially DR and DQ, strongly co-occurred, attributing TCR associations to individual alleles was difficult. A later analysis found that TCR association rates varied across HLA loci, with DRB1 alleles showing the most associated TCRs and HLA-C alleles the fewest. According to a later genetic analysis, donors in an Asian-associated ancestry cluster had fewer N-insertions in productive TCRs than the roughly 660-donor mean. A further reported finding was that TCR beta sequences accurately predicted the HLA-A and HLA-B alleles for most subjects in the first cohort. Broadly in line with IMGT annotations, most TCR beta V segments showed up in productive rearrangements about 87% or about 30% of the time in an earlier analysis of approximately 600 of the donors. Linkage disequilibrium might explain the correlated functional status among segregating V segments, but an unknown experimental factor could not be excluded. In vitro tests confirmed that a few of the cytomegalovirus-associated TCR beta chains recognize cytomegalovirus antigens.

The cohort consisted of 600 to 700 healthy bone marrow donors. All cohort members were sampled while nominally healthy, although unrecorded immune exposures were likely present. The donor was CMV seronegative and was included in the group of about 350 seronegative cohort members. Each donor provided a peripheral blood sample, and peripheral blood mononuclear cells were used for TCR beta sequencing. The Qiagen DNeasy Blood Extraction Kit was used to extract genomic DNA from the blood cell samples. About this clone: Its recognized antigen is unknown. No base quality values were provided; no much bigger clone lies one nucleotide off.

Library generation was performed with the immunoSEQ multiplex PCR assay. For the multiplex PCR, a mixture combining 60 forward primers for TCR Vbeta segments and 13 reverse primers for TCR Jbeta segments was used. The CDR3 region of rearranged TCR beta genes was amplified from genomic DNA by a multiplex PCR assay. The Illumina HiSeq System was used to sequence the amplified TCR beta libraries as 87-base-pair reads. Processing in the source paper ran as follows. A later analysis tallied roughly 76 million unique TCR beta chains across the approximately 670 repertoires, and approximately 11 million of those chains were shared by two or more donors. A nearest-neighbor algorithm error-corrected the raw reads and collapsed the reads into unique sequences, merging closely related sequences to remove PCR and sequencing errors. To assign V, D and J gene segments, CDR3 sequences were aligned to IMGT reference sequences. For a sequence to be retained, a match of at least six nucleotides to both a V gene segment and a J gene segment was required. Rearrangements were called productive when the CDR3 lacked stop codons and stayed in frame with V and J; all others were non-productive. CDR3 was defined according to IMGT convention as the region running from the second conserved V-encoded cysteine to the conserved J-encoded phenylalanine. The earlier analysis of about 500 of the donors excluded sequences that lacked an unambiguous match to a single V gene segment. In an earlier analysis of several hundred of the donors, V segments were called functional above 56.7% productive rearrangements and were called segregating when the between-donor standard deviation exceeded 5%. A statistical classification framework was built for diagnosing cytomegalovirus status from the catalog of TCR beta chain sequences. In a later analysis, TCR nucleotide sequences were compared against IMGT/GENE-DB human TR gene sequences so that V and J genes could be assigned. A later analysis assigned CDR3 sequences and most-parsimonious VDJ recombination scenarios with the TCRdist pipeline. In a later analysis, every TCR beta chain was defined by the combination of its CDR3 amino acid sequence and its V-gene family, and reads without a unique V-gene family were dropped. In a later analysis, nearly 600 highly shared, low-generation-probability nucleotide sequences were removed to address suspected cross-contamination and a sequencing artifact. A later analysis calculated a clonal expansion index for each public chain from normalized within-repertoire ranks of inferred template counts. A later analysis computed generation probabilities with a VDJ recombination model fitted to out-of-frame rearrangements, and checked the results against IGoR. A later analysis scored TCR-TCR, TCR-HLA and TCR-CMV co-occurrence with hypergeometric tests, applying a repertoire-size bias correction to TCR pairs. To estimate false discovery rates, a later analysis permuted the HLA or CMV assignments 20 times. In a later analysis, co-occurring TCRs were grouped using DBSCAN, and TCRdist sequence similarity was added for clustering within HLA-allele-positive subsets. Co-occurrence clustering excluded repertoires with fewer than 30,000 or more than 120,000 public chains, plus five with anomalous nucleotide sharing. TCRdb holds this immuneACCESS table with in-frame rearrangements only. Some clones are missing; in checked studies, unresolved V genes explain under half, and the rest has no known cause. V and J calls and clone size are as listed in that table; D and trimming were resolved from the DNA. Across this sample there are more than 110,000 clones, with 60% to 85% seen only once. Jointly, the top ten make up roughly 2.8% of the sample.

This TCR derives from a male donor in good health and CMV-seronegative. The sequenced material came from PBMCs.

The CDR3: CASSNYRDTEAFF. The DNA sequence is as follows: TGTGCCAGTAGTAACTACAGGGACACTGAAGCTTTCTTT. The chain joins TRBV19 to TRBJ1-1, and possibly TRBD1, on 6 matching bases. The CDR3 holds 13 amino acids from the cysteine to the phenylalanine. Of all the DNA, just the CDR3 is kept, 39 bases in frame from base 1. V is cut by 4 bases and J by 3 bases, and the space between the germline ends is 9 bases. The germline V gene (reference sequence) supplies CDR1 LNHDA and CDR2 SQIVND.